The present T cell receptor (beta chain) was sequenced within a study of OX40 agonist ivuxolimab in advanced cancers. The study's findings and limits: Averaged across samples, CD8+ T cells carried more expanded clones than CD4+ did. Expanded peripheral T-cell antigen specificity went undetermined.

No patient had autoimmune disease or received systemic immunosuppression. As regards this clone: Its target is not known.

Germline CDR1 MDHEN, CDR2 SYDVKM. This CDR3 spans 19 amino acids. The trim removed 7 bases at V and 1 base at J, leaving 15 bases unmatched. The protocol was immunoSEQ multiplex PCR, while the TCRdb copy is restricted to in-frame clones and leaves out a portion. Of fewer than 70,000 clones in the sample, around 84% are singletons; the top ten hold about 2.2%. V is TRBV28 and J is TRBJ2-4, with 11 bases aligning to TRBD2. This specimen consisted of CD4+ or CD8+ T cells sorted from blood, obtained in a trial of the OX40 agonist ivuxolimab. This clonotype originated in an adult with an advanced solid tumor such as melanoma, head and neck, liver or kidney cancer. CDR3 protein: CASIPSPGASGRAKNIQYF. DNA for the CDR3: TGTGCCAGCATTCCATCCCCTGGGGCTAGCGGGAGGGCCAAAAACATTCAGTACTTC. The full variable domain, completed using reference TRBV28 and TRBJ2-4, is DVKVTQSSRYLVKRTGEKVFLECVQDMDHENMFWYRQDPGLGLRLIYFSYDVKMKEKGDIPEGYSVSREKKERFSLILESASTNQTSMYLCASIPSPGASGRAKNIQYFGAGTRLSVL.